What follows is one TCR beta chain and its context. Its specificity is unknown. CDR1 is MNHNS, CDR2 SASEGT, per germline. The CDR3 extends over 15 amino acids. Trimming took 4 bases from V and 0 from J, leaving 10 bases between them. The data belong to a study of siplizumab effects on memory and regulatory T cells. Study-level findings and limits: An assignable phenotype, naive or memory, was missing from roughly 78-96% of proliferating CD4+ or CD8+ clones. There were only a minor fraction of alloreactive clones that mapped to unstimulated subsets. Memory T cells appeared less diverse than naive cells, which seemed to contribute substantially to alloresponse.

Each sample contributed 85,000 to 100,000 TCR templates to the assay. Produced via immunoSEQ multiplex PCR; TCRdb's table is partial and in-frame only. Of some 87,000 clones in the sample, 75% to 90% were seen once. Input material: CD4+ T cells sorted from blood. The sequence derives from a human donor in good health. The chain recombines TRBV6-1 with TRBJ1-3; unclear D gene. This CDR3 reads CASSAGRSSGNTIYF. The CDR3 DNA reads as TGTGCCAGCAGTGCTGGGCGTAGCTCTGGAAACACCATATATTTT.